These 17 T cell receptor beta chains were all obtained from the same sample, sequenced in a study of blood T cell repertoires in COVID-19. Assay used: immunoSEQ multiplex PCR; TCRdb lists only in-frame clones, some missing. The sample holds more than 55,000 clones, approximately 90% seen once. The sequencing input was peripheral blood. Every receptor here comes from a human donor with active COVID-19. The donor label of this sample is uncertain.

The chain uses TRBV6-5 and TRBJ2-7; 12 nucleotides agree with TRBD2. The V segment lost 8 bases and the J segment 5 bases; nucleotides outside the gene matches: 10. Germline CDR1 is MNHEY and CDR2 is SVGAGI. The CDR3 length is 15 residues. CDR3 amino acids: CASRGLAGPGNEQYF. The CDR3 region has the DNA TGTGCCAGCCGCGGACTAGCGGGACCAGGAAACGAGCAGTACTTC.

The rearrangement links TRBV5-4 to TRBJ2-7; 12 bases are shared with TRBD2. V lost 5 bases to trimming and J lost 2 bases; unmatched junction nucleotides: 5. CDR1 is SGHNT and CDR2 is YYREEE in the germline V gene (reference sequence). The CDR3 contains 15 residues. The CDR3 protein is CASRTSGGRTYEQYF. The CDR3 nucleotides read TGTGCCAGCAGGACTAGCGGGGGCCGCACCTACGAGCAGTACTTC.

This clone occurred once. The chain joins TRBV5-4 to TRBJ2-1; 12 bases fit TRBD2. The CDR3 has 16 residues. Germline CDR1 is SGHNT and CDR2 is YYREEE (reference sequence). The trim removed 3 bases at V and 7 bases at J, leaving 8 bases unmatched. CDR3 loop: CASSSRLAGVSNEQFF. The CDR3 DNA reads TGTGCCAGCAGCTCCCGACTAGCGGGGGTGAGTAATGAGCAGTTCTTC. The full variable domain, completed using reference TRBV5-4 and TRBJ2-1, is ETGVTQSPTHLIKTRGQQVTLRCSSQSGHNTVSWYQQALGQGPQFIFQYYREEENGRGNFPPRFSGLQFPNYSSELNVNALELDDSALYLCASSSRLAGVSNEQFFGPGTRLTVL.

The J gene is TRBJ2-1, the V gene TRBV7-3; 9 positions agree with TRBD1. The J segment lost 3 bases and the V segment lost 5 bases, leaving 2 bases of the junction unmatched. The CDR3 extends over 14 amino acids. Germline CDR1 and CDR2: SGHTA and FQGTGA. The CDR3 DNA reads TGTGCCAGCAGCCTGGGACAGGGCTACAATGAGCAGTTCTTC. Its protein product is CASSLGQGYNEQFF.

The J gene is TRBJ2-3, the V gene TRBV7-2; 13 positions match TRBD2. The CDR3 extends over 19 amino acids. The germline gives CDR1 SGHTA, CDR2 FQGNSA. V gave up 1 base and J gave up 4 bases; unmatched junction bases: 11. The CDR3 is CASSLEGGLAGRKADTQYF. The CDR3 coding sequence is TGTGCCAGCAGCTTAGAAGGGGGACTAGCGGGGAGAAAGGCAGATACGCAGTATTTT. The full variable domain, with the rest looked up from reference TRBV7-2 and TRBJ2-3, is GAGVSQSPSNKVTEKGKDVELRCDPISGHTALYWYRQSLGQGLEFLIYFQGNSAPDKSGLPSDRFSAERTGGSVSTLTIQRTQQEDSAVYLCASSLEGGLAGRKADTQYFGPGTRLTVL.

The chain links TRBV3-1 (or the pseudogene TRBV3-2) to TRBJ1-2, with TRBD1 identical over 9 bases. Germline V gene lookup returns CDR1 LGHDT and CDR2 YNNKEL (reference sequence). Germline trimming cut 2 bases from V and 6 bases from J; bases unmatched to any gene: 7. The CDR3 covers 15 residues. CDR3 in DNA: TGTGCCAGCAGCCAACAACAGGGGGCGAGGGATGGCTACACCTTC. As protein: CASSQQQGARDGYTF.

The chain joins TRBV28 to TRBJ2-7; TRBD1 aligns across 7 bases. V dropped 6 bases and J dropped 4; count of bases not matched to a gene: 6. The CDR3 totals 13 residues. The germline V gene encodes CDR1 MDHEN and CDR2 SYDVKM. The CDR3 reads CASRRTGIYEQYF. The CDR3 DNA follows: TGTGCCAGCAGGAGGACAGGAATTTACGAGCAGTACTTC.

The gene calls are TRBV2 and TRBJ1-2, with TRBD1 as a possible D gene (6 bases). V lost 8 bases and J lost 4, with 14 bases in between. CDR1 is SNHLY and CDR2 is FYNNEI in the germline V gene. The CDR3 sequence is 13 residues long. CDR3 region: CASVVQGSYGYTF. CDR3 DNA: TGTGCCAGCGTCGTGCAGGGGAGCTATGGCTACACCTTC.

The chain links TRBV5-4 to TRBJ2-1; no firm D call. V lost 3 bases and J 0 bases, leaving 10 bases between the germline ends. Germline CDR1 reads SGHNT; CDR2 reads YYREEE (reference sequence). This CDR3 comprises 15 residues. The CDR3 DNA sequence: TGTGCCAGCAGCTCACGAAGGAGCTCCTACAATGAGCAGTTCTTC. This codes for CASSSRRSSYNEQFF.

This chain joins TRBV28 and TRBJ2-7; TRBD2 aligns across 8 bases. This CDR3 has 14 residues. V lost 5 bases, J lost 4 bases, and 7 bases stayed unmatched. Germline lookup yields CDR1 MDHEN and CDR2 SYDVKM. The CDR3 nucleotides read TGTGCCAGCAGTGTGCGGGAGGCAGCATACGAGCAGTACTTC. Amino acids: CASSVREAAYEQYF.

This clone was detected once. V usage is TRBV19 and J usage is TRBJ1-2, with D possibly being TRBD1 (5 bases). The germline V gene has CDR1 LNHDA and CDR2 SQIVND (reference sequence). With 10 bases removed from V and 1 base from J, the gap between germline ends came to 10 bases. CDR3 length equals 12 residues. The CDR3 loop is CATKDNNYGYTF. CDR3 DNA sequence: TGTGCCACCAAGGACAATAACTATGGCTACACCTTC.

The chain joins TRBV28 to TRBJ1-5; 11 nucleotides agree with TRBD1. Losses at the gene ends were 7 bases for V and 7 bases for J; bases not matched to a gene: 9. Germline CDR1 reads MDHEN; CDR2 reads SYDVKM. CDR3 length: 15 residues. This CDR3 is CASTLGTGGNQPQHF. CDR3 DNA: TGTGCCAGCACCCTAGGGACAGGGGGTAACCAGCCCCAGCATTTT. Variable domain in full (rest from reference TRBV28 and TRBJ1-5): DVKVTQSSRYLVKRTGEKVFLECVQDMDHENMFWYRQDPGLGLRLIYFSYDVKMKEKGDIPEGYSVSREKKERFSLILESASTNQTSMYLCASTLGTGGNQPQHFGDGTRLSIL.

This clone was recorded only once. The junction differs from germline at one of its ends, possibly a read error. The chain carries TRBV7-7 and TRBJ2-5, with D maybe TRBD2 (6 bases). Germline V gene data show CDR1 as SSHAT and CDR2 as FNYEAQ (reference sequence). The CDR3 is made up of 12 amino acids. DNA for the CDR3: TGTGCTAGCAGCTTAGGGACTTCGTCCCAGTACTTC. It codes for CASSLGTSSQYF. Variable domain in full (rest from reference TRBV7-7 and TRBJ2-5): GAGVSQSPRYKVTKRGQDVTLRCDPISSHATLYWYQQALGQGPEFLTYFNYEAQPDKSGLPSDRFSAERPEGSISTLTIQRTEQRDSAMYRCASSLGTSSQYFGPGTRLLVL.

The rearrangement links TRBV2 to TRBJ1-1; 8 nucleotides match TRBD1. The CDR3 covers 13 residues. Germline V gives CDR1 SNHLY, CDR2 FYNNEI. V lost 7 bases, J lost 3 bases, and 4 bases stayed unmatched. CDR3 bases: TGTGCCAGCACCTTGGACAGGGACACTGAAGCTTTCTTT. Translation: CASTLDRDTEAFF.

The chain joins TRBV11-2 to TRBJ1-5; possible D gene TRBD1, 5 bases. CDR3 length: 16 residues. CDR1 and CDR2 (germline): SGHAT, FQNNGV. V was trimmed by 3 bases and J by 5 bases, leaving 17 bases between them. The CDR3 DNA reads as TGTGCCAGCAGCTTGGGAAGTAGCGGAGGGGATCAGCCCCAGCATTTT. Its translation is CASSLGSSGGDQPQHF.

This clone was seen only once. This CDR3 reads CASSPTGGPDTQYF. DNA for the CDR3: TGTGCCAGCAGCCCGACAGGGGGCCCAGATACGCAGTATTTT. V usage is TRBV5-4 and J usage is TRBJ2-3; 10 bases are shared with TRBD1. This CDR3 has 14 amino acids. Germline V CDR1 and CDR2: SGHNT, YYREEE (reference sequence). The junction had 3 bases not matched to a gene; V was cut back by 4 bases and J by 4 bases.

This chain connects TRBV2 to TRBJ2-1; 14 bases match TRBD2. The trim removed 3 bases at V and 8 bases at J, leaving 6 bases unmatched. CDR1 and CDR2 from the germline V gene are SNHLY and FYNNEI. CDR3 length: 16 residues. The CDR3 region has the DNA TGTGCCAGCAGTGAGGGACTAGCGGGAGATGTCCATGAGCAGTTCTTC. It is translated as CASSEGLAGDVHEQFF.